These 13 T cell receptor beta chains were sequenced from one sample in a study of cytomegalovirus exposure and HLA in healthy donors. Vbeta (60) and Jbeta (13) primers were used in the PCR. Data came from immunoSEQ multiplex PCR; TCRdb stores just in-frame clones and leaves some out. Seen here are 90,000 to 150,000 clones, roughly four fifths observed once, and the top ten hold 1.5% to 2%. The specimen was PBMCs. The receptors were gathered from a man between 40 and 49 years old in good health and CMV-seronegative.

The chain has TRBV2 and TRBJ1-4; D unresolved. V was trimmed by 1 base and J by 6 bases, leaving 12 bases between them. Germline values: CDR1 SNHLY, CDR2 FYNNEI. The CDR3 length is 15 residues. DNA of the CDR3: TGTGCCAGCAGTGAAGTTCCAGGCGGGCATGAAAAACTGTTTTTT. Encoded protein: CASSEVPGGHEKLFF.

The V gene is TRBV7-9, the J gene TRBJ2-2; D possibly corresponds to TRBD2 (6 bases). CDR3 length equals 15 residues. Trimming removed 6 bases from V and 4 bases from J, with 15 bases in between. Germline assignment: CDR1 SEHNR and CDR2 FQNEAQ (reference sequence). The CDR3 coding sequence is TGTGCCAGCAGTTCAGACTTAGCGGCCACCGGGGAGCTGTTTTTT. It codes for CASSSDLAATGELFF.

The chain joins TRBV2 to TRBJ1-2, with D unclear. V was cut by 5 bases and J by 8 bases, with 12 bases left in between. Germline V gene data show CDR1 as SNHLY and CDR2 as FYNNEI. The CDR3 is 12 residues long. The CDR3 loop reads CASSPPRRGYTF. The CDR3 region has the DNA TGTGCCAGCAGTCCACCCCGGCGGGGCTACACCTTC.

V gene TRBV5-1 combines with J gene TRBJ2-7; TRBD1 matches at 8 bases. With V trimmed by 4 bases and J by 3 bases, 6 bases remained unmatched. Germline CDR1 is SGHRS and CDR2 is YFSETQ. CDR3 length: 14 residues. The CDR3 reads CASSVGTGNYEQYF. The CDR3 coding sequence is TGCGCCAGCAGCGTCGGGACAGGTAACTACGAGCAGTACTTC.

The chain employs TRBV27 and TRBJ1-3; TRBD1 might be the D (6 bases). Germline loops: CDR1 MNHEY, CDR2 SMNVEV (reference sequence). This CDR3 has 17 residues. Trimming left V 3 bases short and J 0 bases short, with 15 bases between. Here the CDR3 DNA reads TGTGCCAGCAGTTTTTCTGGACAGTCGTTCTCTGGAAACACCATATATTTT. It yields the protein CASSFSGQSFSGNTIYF.

J is TRBJ2-2 and V is TRBV18; 10 nucleotides line up with TRBD1. Germline CDR1 KGHSH, CDR2 LQKENI. This CDR3 region has 19 residues. V gave up 5 bases and J gave up 0 bases; unmatched junction bases: 12. Written as DNA, the CDR3 is TGTGCCAGCTCAAGATCCGGGACAGGGGCCCGACCGAACACCGGGGAGCTGTTTTTT. It translates to CASSRSGTGARPNTGELFF.

V is TRBV5-1 and J is TRBJ1-2; D perhaps matches TRBD1 (5 bases). This CDR3 contains 14 residues. Looked up from germline, CDR1 is SGHRS and CDR2 is YFSETQ. Trimming removed 5 bases at V and 8 bases at J, with 19 bases between. DNA for the CDR3: TGCGCCAGCAGTGTGGGTAGGGGCGTGCGGGGCTACACCTTC. Encoded protein: CASSVGRGVRGYTF.

The chain recombines TRBV5-1 with TRBJ1-3, with TRBD1 as a possible D gene (6 bases). This CDR3 is built from 14 residues. The V gene's germline CDR1 is SGHRS and CDR2 YFSETQ. V was shortened by 4 bases and J by 4 bases, with 12 bases between the two germline ends. The CDR3 DNA sequence: TGCGCCAGCAGCCGCGGCCAGGGGGGAAACACCATATATTTT. Its translation is CASSRGQGGNTIYF.

This clone was picked up a small number of times. The V and J genes are TRBV7-2 and TRBJ1-2; perhaps TRBD1 as D (6 bases). The CDR3 has 16 residues. The germline CDR1 and CDR2 sequences are SGHTA and FQGNSA. Trimming pared 4 bases from V and 1 base from J, leaving 16 bases between. The CDR3 spells CASSSPDRLVNYGYTF. The DNA for the CDR3 is TGTGCCAGCAGCTCGCCAGACAGGCTTGTTAACTATGGCTACACCTTC.

The chain joins TRBV30 to TRBJ2-7; 12 bases are a match to TRBD1. This CDR3 comprises 12 residues. The V gene's germline CDR1 is GTSNPN and CDR2 SVGIG (reference sequence). V was pared by 5 bases and J by 6 bases, with 2 bases of the junction left unmatched. The DNA of the CDR3 is TGTGCCTGGGGGGACAGGGGGCGCGAGCAGTACTTC. It translates to CAWGDRGREQYF. The full variable domain, its missing parts supplied by reference TRBV30 and TRBJ2-7, is SQTIHQWPATLVQPVGSPLSLECTVEGTSNPNLYWYRQAAGRGLQLLFYSVGIGQISSEVPQNLSASRPQDRQFILSSKKLLLSDSGFYLCAWGDRGREQYFGPGTRLTVT.

The chain recombines TRBV7-8 with TRBJ2-3; TRBD2 matches at 8 bases. Germline CDR1 is SGHVS and CDR2 is FQNEAQ. The J segment lost 0 bases and the V segment lost 3 bases, leaving 5 bases of the junction unmatched. The CDR3 is 16 amino acids. The CDR3 nucleotides read TGTGCCAGCAGCTTCGGGGCTAGCGGGAGCACAGATACGCAGTATTTT. Amino acids: CASSFGASGSTDTQYF.

This clone was detected only a few times. The chain couples TRBV7-2 to TRBJ1-6, with D maybe TRBD1 (5 bases). Germline V gives CDR1 SGHTA, CDR2 FQGNSA. This CDR3 spans 14 amino acids. V gave up 4 bases and J gave up 9 bases, with 13 bases separating them. Written as DNA, the CDR3 is TGTGCCAGCAGCTCGATAAAAGGGGTTTCACCCCTCCACTTT. Translating gives CASSSIKGVSPLHF.

V gene TRBV7-9 combines with J gene TRBJ1-6, with no clear D. The germline V gene has CDR1 SEHNR and CDR2 FQNEAQ (reference sequence). V was cut by 5 bases and J by 6 bases, with 11 bases left in between. The CDR3 length is 14 residues. The CDR3 DNA is TGTGCCAGCAGCAACTCAGGAGGTAATTCACCCCTCCACTTT. Encoded protein: CASSNSGGNSPLHF.